The source of this TCR beta chain is a study of cytomegalovirus exposure and HLA in healthy donors. Study-wide context: An earlier analysis found roughly 110 million unique TCR beta sequences from approximately 190 million T cells. Study-level findings and limits: Within the data, a cluster of highly shared sequence variants was likely a sequencing artifact.

This clone turned up a few times. Its antigen is as yet unknown. The CDR3 sequence is 14 residues long. Germline V gene sequence: CDR1 SGDLS, CDR2 YYNGEE. V was trimmed by 5 bases and J by 7 bases, leaving 18 bases between them. PCR employed 60 Vbeta and 13 Jbeta primers. The assay was immunoSEQ multiplex PCR, and TCRdb's table has in-frame clones only and misses some. The data contain some 110,000 clones, roughly 15% of them singletons. This chain links TRBV9 with TRBJ2-5; TRBD2 is a possible D gene (5 bases). The sequencing input was PBMCs. The origin of this receptor is a female donor in good health and CMV-seronegative. The CDR3 sequence: CASSQSGLDGTQYF. CDR3 DNA sequence: TGTGCCAGCAGTCAGTCCGGACTTGACGGGACCCAGTACTTC.